These T cell receptor beta chains were read from a single sample in a study of OX40 agonist ivuxolimab in advanced cancers. Profiled with immunoSEQ multiplex PCR; TCRdb holds only in-frame clones, not every one. The repertoire holds tens of thousands of clones, with more than 70% as singletons. This specimen consisted of CD4+ or CD8+ T cells sorted from blood, obtained in a trial of the OX40 agonist ivuxolimab. The receptors here all came from an adult with an advanced solid tumor such as melanoma, head and neck, liver or kidney cancer. The CDR3 runs from the conserved cysteine through the conserved F or W. Each record gives: J gene, V gene, clone size, D gene, CDR3 protein, CDR3 DNA. The D gene is left open where the match is weak. Clone size is given for some rows only: seen once, a few or many times, or a class if the clone is expanded.

J gene: TRBJ2-7
V gene: TRBV27
clone size: NA
D gene: TRBD2
CDR3 protein: CASSFLGLAGGSREQYF
CDR3 DNA: TGTGCCAGCAGTTTCCTAGGACTAGCGGGAGGTTCACGGGAGCAGTACTTC

J gene: TRBJ1-1
V gene: TRBV7-9
clone size: NA
D gene: NA
CDR3 protein: CASSTPTGANTEAFF
CDR3 DNA: TGTGCCAGCAGCACCCCGACAGGCGCTAACACTGAAGCTTTCTTT

J gene: TRBJ2-3
V gene: TRBV9
clone size: few
D gene: NA
CDR3 protein: CASSARPRQVNSTDTQYF
CDR3 DNA: TGTGCCAGCAGCGCCAGACCAAGACAGGTGAATAGCACAGATACGCAGTATTTT

J gene: TRBJ1-5
V gene: TRBV27
clone size: NA
D gene: NA
CDR3 protein: CASSLSSGADQPQHF
CDR3 DNA: TGTGCCAGCAGTTTATCTTCGGGGGCTGATCAGCCCCAGCATTTT

J gene: TRBJ2-7
V gene: TRBV5-1
clone size: few
D gene: TRBD1
CDR3 protein: CASSFGQGVNYEQYF
CDR3 DNA: TGCGCCAGCAGCTTCGGACAGGGGGTAAACTACGAGCAGTACTTC

J gene: TRBJ2-2
V gene: TRBV5-1
clone size: NA
D gene: NA
CDR3 protein: CASSLATGHPTGELFF
CDR3 DNA: TGCGCCAGCAGCTTGGCTACGGGACACCCCACCGGGGAGCTGTTTTTT

J gene: TRBJ1-2
V gene: TRBV10-3
clone size: NA
D gene: NA
CDR3 protein: CAISEQAVYGYTF
CDR3 DNA: TGTGCCATCAGTGAGCAGGCAGTCTATGGCTACACCTTC

J gene: TRBJ1-6
V gene: TRBV5-1
clone size: NA
D gene: NA
CDR3 protein: CASSLGDMKSPLHF
CDR3 DNA: TGCGCCAGCAGCTTAGGGGACATGAAATCACCCCTCCACTTT

J gene: TRBJ1-4
V gene: TRBV5-1
clone size: NA
D gene: TRBD1
CDR3 protein: CASSLAPAGGGEKLFF
CDR3 DNA: TGCGCCAGCAGCTTGGCCCCGGCAGGGGGCGGTGAAAAACTGTTTTTT

J gene: TRBJ1-3
V gene: TRBV6-1
clone size: few
D gene: NA
CDR3 protein: CASSDRAPRGGSGNTIYF
CDR3 DNA: TGTGCCAGCAGTGATCGTGCGCCGCGGGGTGGATCTGGAAACACCATATATTTT

J gene: TRBJ2-7
V gene: TRBV2
clone size: NA
D gene: NA
CDR3 protein: CASSEGVRSSYEQYF
CDR3 DNA: TGTGCCAGCAGTGAAGGGGTGAGAAGCTCCTACGAGCAGTACTTC

J gene: TRBJ2-7
V gene: TRBV7-8
clone size: NA
D gene: NA
CDR3 protein: CASSSAPSSTEYF
CDR3 DNA: TGTGCCAGCAGCTCCGCGCCCAGTAGTACCGAGTACTTC

J gene: TRBJ1-4
V gene: TRBV18
clone size: once
D gene: TRBD1
CDR3 protein: CASSRGTAPNEKLFF
CDR3 DNA: TGTGCCAGCTCACGCGGGACAGCCCCTAATGAAAAACTGTTTTTT

J gene: TRBJ2-1
V gene: TRBV5-1
clone size: NA
D gene: TRBD2
CDR3 protein: CASSSRLAGVSEQFF
CDR3 DNA: TGCGCCAGCAGCTCCCGACTAGCGGGAGTGTCTGAGCAGTTCTTC

J gene: TRBJ1-2
V gene: TRBV19
clone size: NA
D gene: TRBD1
CDR3 protein: CASSKNRGVTNYGYTF
CDR3 DNA: TGTGCCAGTAGCAAAAACAGGGGCGTTACTAACTATGGCTACACCTTC

J gene: TRBJ2-2
V gene: TRBV28
clone size: NA
D gene: NA
CDR3 protein: CASSRDGPTGELFF
CDR3 DNA: TGTGCCAGCAGTCGGGACGGACCCACCGGGGAGCTGTTTTTT

J gene: TRBJ1-2
V gene: TRBV6-5
clone size: NA
D gene: NA
CDR3 protein: CASSYGSLGYSYTF
CDR3 DNA: TGTGCCAGCAGTTACGGGAGCCTTGGCTATAGCTACACCTTC

J gene: TRBJ2-3
V gene: TRBV4-2
clone size: once
D gene: TRBD2
CDR3 protein: CASSRRLTRDYFTDTQYF
CDR3 DNA: TGTGCCAGCAGCCGGAGGTTAACCCGGGACTACTTCACAGATACGCAGTATTTT

J gene: TRBJ2-5
V gene: TRBV10-2
clone size: NA
D gene: NA
CDR3 protein: CASSEWETQYF
CDR3 DNA: TGCGCCAGCAGTGAGTGGGAGACCCAGTACTTC

J gene: TRBJ1-2
V gene: TRBV27
clone size: NA
D gene: NA
CDR3 protein: CASARRSSPLNYGYTF
CDR3 DNA: TGTGCCAGCGCACGACGGTCTTCTCCACTTAACTATGGCTACACCTTC

J gene: TRBJ1-5
V gene: TRBV6-6
clone size: NA
D gene: NA
CDR3 protein: CASSYRGTGYPQHF
CDR3 DNA: TGTGCCAGCAGTTATCGGGGCACTGGTTATCCCCAGCATTTT

J gene: TRBJ2-5
V gene: TRBV5-4
clone size: once
D gene: TRBD1
CDR3 protein: CASKRQGEETQYF
CDR3 DNA: TGTGCCAGCAAGCGGCAGGGGGAAGAGACCCAGTACTTC

J gene: TRBJ2-7
V gene: TRBV2
clone size: NA
D gene: NA
CDR3 protein: CASRGWDAYEQYF
CDR3 DNA: TGTGCCAGCAGGGGTTGGGATGCTTACGAGCAGTACTTC

J gene: TRBJ2-7
V gene: TRBV28
clone size: NA
D gene: NA
CDR3 protein: CASSLLARVYEQYF
CDR3 DNA: TGTGCCAGCAGTTTATTGGCCAGGGTTTACGAGCAGTACTTC

J gene: TRBJ1-1
V gene: TRBV7-8
clone size: NA
D gene: NA
CDR3 protein: CASRTNTEAFF
CDR3 DNA: TGTGCCAGCAGAACTAACACTGAAGCTTTCTTT